Below, 14 T cell receptor beta chains from the same sample are listed, as sequenced in a study of blood T cell repertoires in COVID-19. Method: immunoSEQ multiplex PCR; TCRdb's copy keeps in-frame clones and lacks some. The top ten clones hold around 24% of a sample with 150,000 to 200,000 clones, less than 90% of them seen once. Material for sequencing was peripheral blood. These receptors came from a man aged 60 to 69 with acute or convalescent COVID-19.

The chain is built from TRBV11-3 and TRBJ2-1, with D uncertain. Germline CDR1 is SGHNT and CDR2 is YENEEA. Trimming left V 5 bases short and J 0 bases short, with 26 bases between. CDR3 length: 20 residues. In nucleotides, the CDR3 is TGTGCCAGCAGCACCGGCCCGGCTCGCACCAGAGGAAGCTCCTACAATGAGCAGTTCTTC. The encoded protein is CASSTGPARTRGSSYNEQFF.

This rearrangement joins TRBV24-1 to TRBJ1-1; maybe TRBD1 (5 bases). This CDR3 comprises 15 residues. The germline V gene encodes CDR1 KGHDR and CDR2 SFDVKD. V lost 2 bases and J 0 bases, leaving 9 bases between the germline ends. The CDR3 spells CATSDSRGLNTEAFF. The CDR3 DNA follows: TGTGCCACCAGTGATTCCCGGGGGTTGAACACTGAAGCTTTCTTT.

The chain joins TRBV5-1 to TRBJ1-2, with 12 nucleotides matching TRBD1. The CDR3 runs 15 residues. CDR1 SGHRS and CDR2 YFSETQ come from the germline V gene. V lost 0 bases, J lost 4 bases, and 1 base stayed unmatched. The CDR3 protein is CASSLAGQGAYGYTF. The CDR3 DNA reads as TGCGCCAGCAGCTTGGCGGGACAGGGGGCCTATGGCTACACCTTC. The whole variable domain, remainder taken from reference TRBV5-1 and TRBJ1-2, is KAGVTQTPRYLIKTRGQQVTLSCSPISGHRSVSWYQQTPGQGLQFLFEYFSETQRNKGNFPGRFSGRQFSNSRSEMNVSTLELGDSALYLCASSLAGQGAYGYTFGSGTRLTVV.

This clone has only one observation. The genes are TRBV19 and TRBJ1-6; D perhaps matches TRBD1 (5 bases). Trimming stripped 2 bases from V and 8 bases from J, with 10 bases between. Germline V gene sequence: CDR1 LNHDA, CDR2 SQIVND (reference sequence). CDR3 length: 14 amino acids. This chain's CDR3 is CASSIQGEDSPLHF. The CDR3 DNA reads TGTGCCAGTAGTATACAGGGCGAGGATTCACCCCTCCACTTT.

In this sample, this clone turned up once. DNA of the CDR3: TGTGCCAGCAGTTACGAGGAGGGTGGTGGGGCTTTCTTT. Translated, it gives CASSYEEGGGAFF. The rearrangement uses TRBV6-6 and TRBJ1-1; no reliable D call. CDR3 size: 13 residues. Germline assignment: CDR1 MNHNY and CDR2 SVGAGI (reference sequence). With 2 bases removed from V and 11 bases from J, the gap between germline ends came to 15 bases.

The DNA for the CDR3 is TGTGCCAGCAGCCCCCGGCGGGGGTGGGTCTATGGCTACACCTTC. This gives the protein CASSPRRGWVYGYTF. This sequence joins TRBV6-5 and TRBJ1-2; TRBD1 is a possible D gene (5 bases). The CDR3 extends over 15 amino acids. Per germline, CDR1 MNHEY and CDR2 SVGAGI. Trimming removed 6 bases from V and 4 bases from J, with 18 bases in between.

The chain combines TRBV3-1 (or the pseudogene TRBV3-2) with TRBJ1-2, with a weak D call TRBD1 (5 bases). This CDR3 region has 13 residues. The V end lost 1 base, the J end lost 8 bases, and 11 bases lay between the germline ends. Germline V gene lookup returns CDR1 LGHDT and CDR2 YNNKEL (reference sequence). Here the CDR3 DNA reads TGTGCCAGCAGCCAAGCGTCCGGGGGAGGCTACACCTTC. This sequence encodes CASSQASGGGYTF.

V usage is TRBV6-2 or TRBV6-3 and J usage is TRBJ1-5; D possibly corresponds to TRBD1 (6 bases). CDR3 length equals 13 residues. The V end lost 5 bases, the J end lost 4 bases, and 9 bases lay between the germline ends. The germline gives CDR1 MNHEY, CDR2 SVGEGT. The CDR3 protein is CASSPTGNQPQHF. CDR3 sequence (DNA): TGTGCCAGCAGTCCGACAGGTAATCAGCCCCAGCATTTT.

This rearrangement joins TRBV6-5 to TRBJ2-7, with D tentatively TRBD1 (6 bases). V shed 5 bases and J shed 10 bases, with 12 bases lying between them. This CDR3 is built from 11 residues. Germline lookup yields CDR1 MNHEY and CDR2 SVGAGI. Written as DNA, the CDR3 is TGTGCCAGCAGTCGTTCGGGACATCAGTACTTC. Amino acids: CASSRSGHQYF.

The rearrangement links TRBV6-5 to TRBJ1-5, with 10 positions matching TRBD1. Germline CDR1 is MNHEY and CDR2 is SVGAGI. This CDR3 contains 14 residues. J gave up 5 bases and V 6 bases, and 4 bases lay outside the gene matches. CDR3: CASRVGQGDQPQHF. CDR3 coding DNA: TGTGCCAGCAGGGTCGGACAGGGGGATCAGCCCCAGCATTTT.

The rearrangement joins TRBV30 to TRBJ1-2; no reliable D call. The germline V gene has CDR1 GTSNPN and CDR2 SVGIG (reference sequence). This CDR3 is built from 13 residues. With 0 bases removed from V and 5 bases from J, the gap between germline ends came to 10 bases. CDR3 sequence reads: CAWSVSPSYGYTF. CDR3 sequence (DNA): TGTGCCTGGAGTGTTTCCCCGTCTTATGGCTACACCTTC.

This rearrangement joins TRBV5-6 to TRBJ1-5; no definite D call. The CDR3 is 14 residues long. The V and J ends lost 0 bases and 3 bases respectively, with 7 bases between them. Germline assignment: CDR1 SGHDT and CDR2 YYEEEE. Here the CDR3 DNA reads TGTGCCAGCAGCTTGGGGCAGATCAATCAGCCCCAGCATTTT. Its translation: CASSLGQINQPQHF.

The chain combines TRBV21-1 with TRBJ2-7; the D call in the table, TRBD1, was not verified against the DNA. TRBV21-1 is tagged as a pseudogene. CDR3 size: 14 residues. CDR3 residues: CASSINLRVYEQYV. The CDR3 nucleotides are TGTGCCAGCAGCATTAATCTCAGGGTCTACGAGCAGTACGTC.

The chain combines TRBV9 with TRBJ2-3; 15 bases align to TRBD2. The J segment lost 6 bases and the V segment lost 4 bases, leaving 9 bases of the junction unmatched. This CDR3 spans 17 amino acids. Germline-derived CDR1 and CDR2 are SGDLS and YYNGEE. CDR3 in amino acids: CASSPRTSGGVRDTQYF. The CDR3 DNA reads TGTGCCAGCAGCCCGCGGACTAGCGGGGGGGTAAGGGATACGCAGTATTTT.